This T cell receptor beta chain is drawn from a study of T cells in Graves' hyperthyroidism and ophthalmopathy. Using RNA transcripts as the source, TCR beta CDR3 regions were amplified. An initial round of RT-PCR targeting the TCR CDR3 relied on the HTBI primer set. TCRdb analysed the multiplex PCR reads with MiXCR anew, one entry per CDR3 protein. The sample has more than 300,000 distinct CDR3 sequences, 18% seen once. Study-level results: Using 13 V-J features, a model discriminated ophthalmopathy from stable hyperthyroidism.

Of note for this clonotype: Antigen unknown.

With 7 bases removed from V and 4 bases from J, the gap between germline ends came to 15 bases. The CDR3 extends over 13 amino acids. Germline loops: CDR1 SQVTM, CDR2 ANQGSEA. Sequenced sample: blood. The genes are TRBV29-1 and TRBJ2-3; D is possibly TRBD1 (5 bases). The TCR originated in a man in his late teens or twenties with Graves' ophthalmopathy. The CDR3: CSAVGRAPDTQYF. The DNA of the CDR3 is TGCAGCGCCGTGGGCAGGGCGCCAGATACGCAGTATTTT.